Listed here are 26 T cell receptor beta chains from one sample, sequenced in a study of cytotoxic CD8 clonotypes in ibrutinib-treated CLL. TCRdb keeps only in-frame clones here, not all; method: immunoSEQ multiplex PCR. In the table there are about 30,000 clones, approximately 54% of which are singletons. The source was PBMCs, collected before ibrutinib treatment. These receptors came from a human donor with chronic lymphocytic leukemia.

The chain employs TRBV4-1 and TRBJ2-1; D not resolved. The CDR3 spans 11 residues. Germline lookup yields CDR1 MGHRA and CDR2 YSYEKL. Trimming removed 1 base at V and 9 bases at J, with 4 bases between. The CDR3: CASSQGPEQFF. In DNA, the CDR3 is TGCGCCAGCAGCCAAGGTCCTGAGCAGTTCTTC.

V gene TRBV18 combines with J gene TRBJ2-7; unclear D gene. The CDR3 spans 14 residues. V lost 2 bases and J 3 bases, leaving 11 bases between the germline ends. Germline-derived CDR1 and CDR2 are KGHSH and LQKENI. The CDR3 loop reads CASSPSVSGYEQYF. CDR3 sequence (DNA): TGTGCCAGCTCACCATCGGTCTCAGGCTACGAGCAGTACTTC. The full variable domain, with the rest looked up from reference TRBV18 and TRBJ2-7, is NAGVMQNPRHLVRRRGQEARLRCSPMKGHSHVYWYRQLPEEGLKFMVYLQKENIIDESGMPKERFSAEFPKEGPSILRIQQVVRGDSAAYFCASSPSVSGYEQYFGPGTRLTVT.

This sequence joins TRBV28 and TRBJ2-7; D gene uncertain. Trimming stripped 6 bases from V and 1 base from J, with 7 bases between. The germline gives CDR1 MDHEN, CDR2 SYDVKM. The CDR3 totals 12 residues. This chain's CDR3 is CASSPLSYEQYF. The CDR3 DNA sequence: TGTGCCAGCAGCCCCCTGTCCTACGAGCAGTACTTC.

The chain couples TRBV6-1 to TRBJ2-7; D might be TRBD1 or TRBD2, each matching 5 bases. CDR1 MNHNS and CDR2 SASEGT come from the germline V gene. The CDR3 is 12 residues long. Trimming pared 8 bases from V and 8 bases from J, leaving 16 bases between. The CDR3 here is CASLSGTWKQYF. In DNA, the CDR3 is TGTGCCAGCCTATCCGGGACGTGGAAGCAGTACTTC.

In its sample, this clone ranks as medium-sized (0.01 to 0.1%). The V call is TRBV4-3, the J call TRBJ1-1, with a tentative D call TRBD1 (5 bases). The germline CDR1 and CDR2 sequences are LGHNA and YSLEER. Trimming took off 1 base at V and 4 bases at J, with 13 bases between the two ends. The CDR3 loop spans 15 amino acids. CDR3 bases: TGCGCCAGCAGCCAAGGGTCCAGGGTTCTCACTGAAGCTTTCTTT. Amino acids: CASSQGSRVLTEAFF.

Within the sample, this clone is medium-sized. Other nucleotide sequences from this sample produce the same CDR3. The chain has TRBV6-5 and TRBJ2-1, with no clear D. Germline CDR1 and CDR2: MNHEY and SVGAGI. The CDR3 consists of 14 residues. The V and J ends lost 0 bases and 7 bases respectively, with 10 bases between them. The CDR3 sequence is CASSYSRTVNEQFF. CDR3 nucleotide sequence: TGTGCCAGCAGTTACTCGCGAACAGTTAATGAGCAGTTCTTC.

The CDR3 DNA is TGTGCCATCAGTACCCTGGACAGGGACAGTGGCTACACCTTC. Residues: CAISTLDRDSGYTF. The V and J genes are TRBV10-3 and TRBJ1-2; TRBD1 matches at 8 bases. V dropped 5 bases and J dropped 7; count of bases not matched to a gene: 9. The germline gives CDR1 ENHRY, CDR2 SYGVKD. The CDR3 extends over 14 amino acids.

The rearrangement uses TRBV7-9 and TRBJ2-7; 14 nucleotides match TRBD2. The CDR3 contains 17 residues. Germline-derived CDR1 and CDR2 are SEHNR and FQNEAQ (reference sequence). V lost 2 bases to trimming and J lost 7 bases; unmatched junction nucleotides: 10. The CDR3 reads CASSLWGPGLAGGEQYF. In DNA, the CDR3 is TGTGCCAGCAGCTTATGGGGGCCCGGACTAGCGGGAGGTGAGCAGTACTTC.

This clone was seen more than once but under ten times. V gene TRBV7-3 combines with J gene TRBJ2-5; D not resolved. The V gene's germline CDR1 is SGHTA and CDR2 FQGTGA. This CDR3 has 13 residues. V was clipped by 0 bases and J by 0 bases, with 2 bases between them. The CDR3 protein is CASSLTDQETQYF. CDR3 nucleotide sequence: TGTGCCAGCAGCTTAACGGACCAAGAGACCCAGTACTTC.

The rearrangement uses TRBV7-2 and TRBJ2-3; 9 bases match TRBD1. Looked up from germline, CDR1 is SGHTA and CDR2 is FQGNSA. This CDR3 region has 16 residues. The ends lost 4 bases at V and 1 base at J; junction bases unmatched: 6. In nucleotides, the CDR3 is TGTGCCAGCAGCTCGAGACAGGGGGAGGGCACAGATACGCAGTATTTT. Protein: CASSSRQGEGTDTQYF.

V gene TRBV6-5 combines with J gene TRBJ2-5; 11 bases align to TRBD2. The CDR3 loop spans 14 amino acids. Per germline, CDR1 MNHEY and CDR2 SVGAGI. The V and J ends lost 6 bases and 5 bases, in that order; junction bases with no gene match: 5. The CDR3: CASRIAGGGETQYF. The CDR3, as DNA: TGTGCCAGCAGGATAGCGGGAGGGGGGGAGACCCAGTACTTC.

The chain recombines TRBV5-1 with TRBJ2-1, with D possibly matching TRBD2 (6 bases). This CDR3 comprises 13 residues. CDR1 and CDR2 from the germline V gene are SGHRS and YFSETQ. The V gene lost 6 bases and the J gene lost 8 bases, with 15 bases spanning the gap. The CDR3 loop is CASNPGTGDEQFF. CDR3 sequence (DNA): TGCGCCAGCAACCCTGGAACGGGGGATGAGCAGTTCTTC.

CDR3 in amino acids: CASSYVHLGLAGTGPTQYF. The CDR3 nucleotides are TGTGCCAGCAGCTACGTACACCTGGGACTAGCGGGAACCGGTCCGACCCAGTACTTC. This chain joins TRBV11-2 and TRBJ2-5; 13 nucleotides align to TRBD2. Germline V CDR1 and CDR2: SGHAT, FQNNGV. J gave up 7 bases and V 4 bases, and 18 bases lay outside the gene matches. This CDR3 comprises 19 residues. Filled out from reference TRBV11-2 and TRBJ2-5, the complete variable domain reads EAGVAQSPRYKIIEKRQSVAFWCNPISGHATLYWYQQILGQGPKLLIQFQNNGVVDDSQLPKDRFSAERLKGVDSTLKIQPAKLEDSAVYLCASSYVHLGLAGTGPTQYFGPGTRLLVL.

The chain carries TRBV7-2 and TRBJ2-7; 7 bases line up with TRBD1. V was pared by 5 bases and J by 0 bases, with 4 bases of the junction left unmatched. Germline CDR1 SGHTA, CDR2 FQGNSA. The CDR3 consists of 14 residues. The CDR3 is CASSLRQGSYEQYF. DNA for the CDR3: TGTGCCAGCAGCCTCAGACAGGGCTCCTACGAGCAGTACTTC.

The chain has TRBV6-5 and TRBJ1-1; TRBD1 matches 7 bases. The CDR3 has 13 residues. Germline-derived CDR1 and CDR2 are MNHEY and SVGAGI. J was trimmed by 4 bases and V by 6 bases; bases with no gene match: 5. CDR3 protein: CASRQGRSTEAFF. As DNA, the CDR3 is TGTGCCAGCAGACAGGGGAGGAGCACTGAAGCTTTCTTT.

This clone was found a few times. The genes are TRBV5-1 and TRBJ1-1; D not resolved. V lost 0 bases and J 1 base, leaving 4 bases between the germline ends. This CDR3 contains 13 residues. Germline CDR1 and CDR2: SGHRS and YFSETQ. This CDR3 reads CASSLAANTEAFF. The CDR3 DNA reads TGCGCCAGCAGCTTGGCGGCGAACACTGAAGCTTTCTTT.

The chain is built from TRBV19 and TRBJ1-1, with D tentatively TRBD1 (5 bases). The CDR3 totals 15 residues. V was pared by 1 base and J by 6 bases, with 15 bases between. CDR1 is LNHDA and CDR2 is SQIVND in the germline V gene (reference sequence). CDR3 nucleotides: TGTGCCAGTAGTATAGGGGCAGGGAGGGACCCTGAAGCTTTCTTT. Protein: CASSIGAGRDPEAFF.

CDR3 residues: CASSLGQTGELFF. CDR3 sequence (DNA): TGTGCCAGCAGCTTAGGGCAGACCGGGGAGCTGTTTTTT. The V gene is TRBV7-3, the J gene TRBJ2-2, with no clear D. V lost 2 bases and J lost 5, with 6 bases in between. Germline V gene lookup returns CDR1 SGHTA and CDR2 FQGTGA. The CDR3 is made up of 13 amino acids.

This chain links TRBV9 with TRBJ2-1, with 9 positions matching TRBD2. Germline CDR1 is SGDLS and CDR2 is YYNGEE. CDR3 length equals 16 residues. The ends lost 2 bases at V and 5 bases at J; junction bases unmatched: 8. The CDR3 DNA is TGTGCCAGCAGCGTCCCAAGCGGGAGGCCCGACAATGAGCAGTTCTTC. It yields the protein CASSVPSGRPDNEQFF.

This clone was observed a handful of times. The V gene is TRBV6-5, the J gene TRBJ2-3; TRBD1 agrees at 7 bases. This CDR3 is built from 14 residues. CDR1 and CDR2 from the germline V gene are MNHEY and SVGAGI. The V gene end was trimmed by 8 bases and the J gene end by 0 bases; junction bases not matched to a gene: 5. CDR3 in amino acids: CASQQGPSTDTQYF. CDR3 nucleotides: TGTGCCAGCCAACAGGGGCCGAGCACAGATACGCAGTATTTT.

The chain carries TRBV12-2 and TRBJ1-2. TRBV12-2 is tagged as a pseudogene. This CDR3 has 16 residues. CDR3 nucleotide sequence: TGTGCAAGTCGCTTCATACGTCGGGGGCAGTTCTATGGCTACACCTTC. This translates into CASRFIRRGQFYGYTF.

A few counts support this clone. This chain links TRBV6-6 with TRBJ1-5; 8 bases fit TRBD1. V gave up 2 bases and J gave up 6 bases; unmatched junction bases: 3. There are 14 residues in the CDR3. Germline values: CDR1 MNHNY, CDR2 SVGAGI (reference sequence). Written as DNA, the CDR3 is TGTGCCAGCAGTTACCAGGGGGCTGGTCAGCCCCAGCATTTT. It translates to CASSYQGAGQPQHF.

This clone was counted once. V gene TRBV4-1 combines with J gene TRBJ2-1; 8 positions agree with TRBD2. This CDR3 region has 17 residues. The junction had 14 bases not matched to a gene; V was cut back by 2 bases and J by 8 bases. Germline V gives CDR1 MGHRA, CDR2 YSYEKL. CDR3 coding DNA: TGCGCCAGCAGCCAACGGGTGTCGGGGGGGCCGATATATGAGCAGTTCTTC. This encodes CASSQRVSGGPIYEQFF.

This chain links TRBV6-4 with TRBJ1-3; D is undetermined. Germline V gene data show CDR1 as MRHNA and CDR2 as SNTAGT. V was trimmed by 0 bases and J by 7 bases, leaving 13 bases between them. This CDR3 has 15 residues. The CDR3: CASSDSWATSNTIYF. DNA of the CDR3: TGTGCCAGCAGTGACTCTTGGGCCACTAGCAACACCATATATTTT.

This clone turned up a few times. This chain joins TRBV18 and TRBJ1-1, with D hard to call. Trimming cost V 6 bases and J 3 bases, with 11 bases left between them. The V gene's germline CDR1 is KGHSH and CDR2 LQKENI. The CDR3 totals 13 residues. CDR3 DNA: TGTGCCAGCTCTCCCCTCAGGTACACTGAAGCTTTCTTT. Its translation: CASSPLRYTEAFF.

This chain uses TRBV13 with TRBJ1-1; D uncertain. The CDR3 runs to 14 residues. Germline V lookup: CDR1 PRHDT, CDR2 FYEKMQ (reference sequence). V was clipped by 0 bases and J by 4 bases, with 9 bases between them. The CDR3 loop reads CASSLGRQPTEAFF. For the CDR3, the DNA is TGTGCCAGCAGCTTAGGGCGGCAACCCACTGAAGCTTTCTTT.